What follows are 4 T cell receptor beta chains derived from one specimen sequenced in a study of blood T cell repertoires in COVID-19. Profiling relied on immunoSEQ multiplex PCR, and the TCRdb table lists in-frame clones only, not all of them. This table holds hundreds of thousands of clones, approximately 88% found once. The sequencing sample was made of peripheral blood. The receptors come from a woman in her 30s with acute or convalescent COVID-19.

This clone was counted a few times. The V gene is TRBV24-1, the J gene TRBJ1-1, with 7 bases identical to TRBD1. From germline, CDR1 is KGHDR and CDR2 SFDVKD. CDR3 length: 14 amino acids. Germline trimming cut 3 bases from V and 5 bases from J; bases unmatched to any gene: 5. This CDR3 is CATSDGRGQTEAFF. CDR3 sequence (DNA): TGTGCCACCAGTGATGGAAGGGGGCAAACTGAAGCTTTCTTT.

V and J are TRBV6-5 and TRBJ1-5; D remains ambiguous. V dropped 3 bases and J dropped 3 bases, with 12 bases sitting between them. CDR1 and CDR2 from the germline V gene are MNHEY and SVGAGI. This CDR3 is built from 15 residues. Here the CDR3 reads CASSYSGNANQPQHF. CDR3 DNA sequence: TGTGCCAGCAGTTATTCGGGGAATGCCAATCAGCCCCAGCATTTT.

V and J are TRBV30 and TRBJ2-7, with TRBD1 identical over 11 bases. The V and J ends lost 0 bases and 4 bases, in that order; junction bases with no gene match: 14. The germline V gene has CDR1 GTSNPN and CDR2 SVGIG (reference sequence). The CDR3 has 18 residues. CDR3 sequence (DNA): TGTGCCTGGAGTGTAGGGACAGGGGGATCGCTAGTAGGGTACGAGCAGTACTTC. Translation: CAWSVGTGGSLVGYEQYF.

CDR3 sequence reads: CAWRRAAGAYEQYF. Written as DNA, the CDR3 is TGTGCCTGGAGAAGGGCAGCGGGAGCCTACGAGCAGTACTTC. V usage is TRBV30 and J usage is TRBJ2-7, with 8 bases fitting TRBD2. CDR3 length equals 14 residues. The ends lost 3 bases at V and 2 bases at J; junction bases unmatched: 6. Germline CDR1 GTSNPN, CDR2 SVGIG (reference sequence).